Reported below is one TCR beta chain. The CDR3 runs to 14 residues. This entry belongs to a study of monozygotic twins with inflammatory bowel disease. From the 5' RACE reads, TCRdb lists one entry per CDR3 protein and no DNA. This table lists 140,000 to 150,000 distinct CDR3 sequences. The sample consisted of blood. The rearrangement joins TRBV12-3 or TRBV12-4 to TRBJ2-4. The sequence was obtained from a human donor with ulcerative colitis or Crohn's disease, or a healthy co-twin of an affected twin (not recorded which). The CDR3 is CASSLAGGKNIQYF.